A single sample gave rise to the 32 T cell receptor beta chains below, sequenced in a study of cytomegalovirus exposure and HLA in healthy donors. Produced via immunoSEQ multiplex PCR; TCRdb's table is partial and in-frame only. The sample comprises about 160,000 clones, roughly 91% of which are singletons, and 9% to 12% rests with the top ten. Sequencing was performed on PBMCs. The origin of the receptors is a woman aged 18-29 years in good health and CMV-seropositive.

The chain is built from TRBV6-5 and TRBJ1-2; TRBD1 aligns across 8 bases. V shed 2 bases and J 2 bases; nucleotides not matched to a gene: 4. The CDR3 has 15 amino acids. In germline, CDR1 is MNHEY, CDR2 SVGAGI. The CDR3 coding sequence is TGTGCCAGCAGTTACGGACAGGGCAACAACTATGGCTACACCTTC. Its translation is CASSYGQGNNYGYTF.

CDR3 region: CASSPSQVNEQYF. The CDR3 DNA follows: TGTGCCAGCTCACCTTCGCAGGTGAACGAGCAGTACTTC. The V gene is TRBV18, the J gene TRBJ2-7; D is undetermined. CDR1 is KGHSH, CDR2 LQKENI, per germline. The CDR3 sequence is 13 residues long. Trimming took 3 bases from V and 5 from J, leaving 11 bases between them.

The chain employs TRBV6-1 and TRBJ1-5, with TRBD1 identical over 7 bases. This CDR3 has 15 residues. Germline loops: CDR1 MNHNS, CDR2 SASEGT. V lost 0 bases, J lost 4 bases, and 3 bases stayed unmatched. Here the CDR3 reads CASSEAGGTNQPQHF. As DNA, the CDR3 is TGTGCCAGCAGTGAAGCAGGGGGCACGAATCAGCCCCAGCATTTT.

CDR3 bases: TGTGCCATCTCGGGGTTGGGGTATGAAAAACTGTTTTTT. Protein: CAISGLGYEKLFF. This rearrangement joins TRBV2 to TRBJ1-4, with D hard to call. There are 13 residues in the CDR3. Per the germline V gene, CDR1 is SNHLY and CDR2 is FYNNEI. Trimming shortened V by 10 bases and J by 6 bases, and 15 bases separated the two germline ends.

In its sample, this clone was seen once. The genes are TRBV7-9 and TRBJ2-7; 9 nucleotides agree with TRBD1. Germline-derived CDR1 and CDR2 are SEHNR and FQNEAQ (reference sequence). V was clipped by 1 base and J by 4 bases; unmatched bases: 2. The CDR3 sequence is 14 residues long. The CDR3 coding sequence is TGTGCCAGCAGCTTAGTGACAGGGGGGTACGAGCAGTACTTC. This translates into CASSLVTGGYEQYF.

The J gene is TRBJ2-7, the V gene TRBV7-3, with D tentatively TRBD1 (5 bases). This CDR3 is 14 amino acids long. CDR1 is SGHTA and CDR2 is FQGTGA in the germline V gene. Trimming took 3 bases from V and 0 from J, leaving 9 bases between them. The CDR3 DNA follows: TGTGCCAGCAGCTTCACCAGGGACTCCTACGAGCAGTACTTC. Protein: CASSFTRDSYEQYF.

The chain joins TRBV6-6 to TRBJ1-1; 7 bases fit TRBD1. This CDR3 is 12 amino acids long. V shed 0 bases and J 8 bases; nucleotides not matched to a gene: 0. CDR1 is MNHNY and CDR2 is SVGAGI in the germline V gene (reference sequence). CDR3 in DNA: TGTGCCAGCAGTTACTCGGGACAGGAAGCTTTCTTT. Encoded protein: CASSYSGQEAFF.

V usage is TRBV27 and J usage is TRBJ1-2; 7 bases fit TRBD1. The V gene's germline CDR1 is MNHEY and CDR2 SMNVEV (reference sequence). This CDR3 has 13 residues. With V trimmed by 2 bases and J by 6 bases, 3 bases remained unmatched. The CDR3 sequence is CASSLSRGDGYTF. In nucleotides, the CDR3 is TGTGCCAGCAGTTTAAGCAGGGGGGATGGCTACACCTTC.

The chain carries TRBV7-9 and TRBJ1-1, with 7 bases identical to TRBD1. Germline loops: CDR1 SEHNR, CDR2 FQNEAQ (reference sequence). Trimming took 3 bases from V and 0 from J; bases not matched to a gene: 7. The CDR3 totals 16 residues. CDR3 amino acids: CASSLTRDSLNTEAFF. The CDR3 DNA is TGTGCCAGCAGCTTGACCCGGGACAGCCTGAACACTGAAGCTTTCTTT. Full variable domain (missing parts from reference TRBV7-9 and TRBJ1-1): DTGVSQNPRHKITKRGQNVTFRCDPISEHNRLYWYRQTLGQGPEFLTYFQNEAQLEKSRLLSDRFSAERPKGSFSTLEIQRTEQGDSAMYLCASSLTRDSLNTEAFFGQGTRLTVV.

The chain employs TRBV11-3 and TRBJ2-7; 7 bases are a match to TRBD2. CDR3 length equals 14 residues. With 1 base clipped from V and 3 bases from J, the junction kept 3 bases outside the gene matches. CDR1 SGHNT and CDR2 YENEEA come from the germline V gene. This CDR3 is CASSLVASGYEQYF. Here the CDR3 DNA reads TGTGCCAGCAGCTTAGTCGCTAGCGGCTACGAGCAGTACTTC.

The chain employs TRBV13 and TRBJ2-1, with D uncertain. V was clipped by 5 bases and J by 4 bases, with 6 bases between them. CDR3 size: 12 residues. CDR1 PRHDT and CDR2 FYEKMQ come from the germline V gene (reference sequence). CDR3 nucleotides: TGTGCCAGCAGCCCCGTATACAATGAGCAGTTCTTC. Translation gives CASSPVYNEQFF.

CDR3 residues: CASSSAVGQGATNEKLFF. The CDR3 DNA follows: TGTGCCAGCAGCTCTGCCGTCGGACAGGGCGCAACTAATGAAAAACTGTTTTTT. The chain links TRBV11-2 to TRBJ1-4, with 8 positions matching TRBD1. Per the germline V gene, CDR1 is SGHAT and CDR2 is FQNNGV. The CDR3 runs 18 residues. J lost 0 bases, V lost 4 bases, and 10 bases had no gene match.

This rearrangement joins TRBV9 to TRBJ2-1, with TRBD2 matching over 11 bases. This CDR3 comprises 17 residues. Germline trimming cut 2 bases from V and 9 bases from J; bases unmatched to any gene: 13. Germline lookup yields CDR1 SGDLS and CDR2 YYNGEE. CDR3 residues: CASSVSVLAGVGGEQFF. The CDR3 DNA reads as TGTGCCAGCAGCGTTTCCGTACTAGCGGGAGTTGGGGGTGAGCAGTTCTTC.

This chain joins TRBV5-5 and TRBJ2-2; 10 bases are a match to TRBD2. V gave up 4 bases and J gave up 5 bases; unmatched junction bases: 2. Germline V lookup: CDR1 SGHKS, CDR2 YYEKEE (reference sequence). This CDR3 is built from 14 residues. CDR3: CASSLGLATGELFF. The CDR3 region has the DNA TGTGCCAGCAGCCTGGGACTAGCGACCGGGGAGCTGTTTTTT.

The V gene is TRBV29-1, the J gene TRBJ2-1; 9 bases line up with TRBD1. Germline lookup yields CDR1 SQVTM and CDR2 ANQGSEA. The CDR3 is made up of 16 amino acids. V was clipped by 2 bases and J by 0 bases; unmatched bases: 5. CDR3 amino acids: CSVERGTGSSYNEQFF. In DNA form, the CDR3 reads TGCAGCGTTGAACGGGGGACAGGGAGCTCCTACAATGAGCAGTTCTTC.

This rearrangement joins TRBV13 to TRBJ2-1; 7 nucleotides line up with TRBD1. Per germline, CDR1 PRHDT and CDR2 FYEKMQ (reference sequence). V was clipped by 5 bases and J by 8 bases; unmatched bases: 6. CDR3 length: 13 residues. The CDR3 protein is CASSGTQGYEQFF. CDR3 DNA: TGTGCCAGCAGCGGAACACAGGGGTATGAGCAGTTCTTC.

The CDR3 nucleotides read TGTGCCAGCAGCCTGGACAGGGAATGGGATACGCAGTATTTT. The encoded protein is CASSLDREWDTQYF. The chain combines TRBV7-3 with TRBJ2-3; 8 nucleotides align to TRBD1. CDR1 is SGHTA, CDR2 FQGTGA, per germline. Unmatched junction bases numbered 7, after V lost 5 bases and J lost 6 bases. The CDR3 consists of 14 residues.

The rearrangement links TRBV6-1 to TRBJ2-1, with TRBD2 matching 8 bases. The CDR3 spans 16 residues. J was trimmed by 8 bases and V by 4 bases; bases with no gene match: 13. The germline V gene has CDR1 MNHNS and CDR2 SASEGT. CDR3 sequence (DNA): TGTGCCAGCAGTGTATCGGGACTAGGAGGCCGCGATGAGCAGTTCTTC. Its protein is CASSVSGLGGRDEQFF.

This clone occurred many times. This chain uses TRBV7-9 with TRBJ2-7, with D unresolved. Germline V gene lookup returns CDR1 SEHNR and CDR2 FQNEAQ (reference sequence). This CDR3 is 13 amino acids long. V was trimmed by 5 bases and J by 6 bases, leaving 14 bases between them. DNA of the CDR3: TGTGCCAGCAGCCCGACTTCCCCACCCGAGCAGTACTTC. This translates into CASSPTSPPEQYF. Based on the CDR3 plus reference TRBV7-9 and TRBJ2-7, the full variable domain is DTGVSQNPRHKITKRGQNVTFRCDPISEHNRLYWYRQTLGQGPEFLTYFQNEAQLEKSRLLSDRFSAERPKGSFSTLEIQRTEQGDSAMYLCASSPTSPPEQYFGPGTRLTVT.

Turning to this clone: Other DNA sequences within the sample encode an identical CDR3. The rearrangement joins TRBV28 to TRBJ2-7; no definite D call. Germline V gene data show CDR1 as MDHEN and CDR2 as SYDVKM. The CDR3 covers 10 residues. V shed 3 bases and J shed 5 bases, with 2 bases lying between them. CDR3 amino acids: CASSFNEQYF. CDR3 in DNA: TGTGCCAGCAGTTTCAACGAGCAGTACTTC.

The rearrangement joins TRBV5-1 to TRBJ2-5, with D possibly TRBD1 on 5 matching bases. This CDR3 contains 15 residues. V lost 4 bases and J 5 bases, leaving 18 bases between the germline ends. The germline V gene encodes CDR1 SGHRS and CDR2 YFSETQ. The CDR3 region is CASSGGYWGQETQYF. CDR3 in DNA: TGCGCCAGCAGCGGCGGCTATTGGGGCCAGGAGACCCAGTACTTC.

CDR3 sequence reads: CASSPSLSTSGANVLTF. The CDR3 DNA reads TGTGCCAGCAGCCCTTCCTTGAGCACTTCTGGGGCCAACGTCCTGACTTTC. This chain links TRBV9 with TRBJ2-6; D unclear. Germline V gives CDR1 SGDLS, CDR2 YYNGEE. Trimming removed 4 bases at V and 1 base at J, with 15 bases between. This CDR3 contains 17 residues.

The V gene is TRBV20-1, the J gene TRBJ2-1; D might be TRBD2 (5 bases). Germline values: CDR1 DFQATT, CDR2 SNEGSKA (reference sequence). The germline V and J ends were trimmed by 6 bases and 8 bases, with 8 bases remaining between them. The CDR3 is made up of 10 amino acids. In DNA, the CDR3 is TGCAGTGCCGAGAGGGATGAGCAGTTCTTC. Amino acids: CSAERDEQFF.

The CDR3 loop reads CAWRPTGGYGYTF. CDR3 in DNA: TGTGCCTGGAGACCTACAGGGGGCTATGGCTACACCTTC. This chain joins TRBV30 and TRBJ1-2; 8 bases are shared with TRBD1. The CDR3 loop spans 13 amino acids. The V gene's germline CDR1 is GTSNPN and CDR2 SVGIG (reference sequence). V was pared by 3 bases and J by 4 bases, with 4 bases of the junction left unmatched.

This chain joins TRBV28 and TRBJ1-1; no clear D gene. Germline CDR1 is MDHEN and CDR2 is SYDVKM. The CDR3 length is 12 residues. Trimming left V 8 bases short and J 5 bases short, with 12 bases between. The CDR3 reads CASGTSRTEAFF. CDR3 bases: TGTGCCAGCGGCACTTCGAGGACTGAAGCTTTCTTT.

CDR3 sequence reads: CASTIGGSGANVLTF. CDR3 DNA sequence: TGTGCCAGCACCATAGGGGGCTCTGGGGCCAACGTCCTGACTTTC. V and J are TRBV7-8 and TRBJ2-6; D may be TRBD1 (6 bases). Germline V gives CDR1 SGHVS, CDR2 FQNEAQ. The CDR3 contains 15 residues. The V and J ends lost 7 bases and 0 bases respectively, with 10 bases between them.

This clone was recorded once. The chain uses TRBV14 and TRBJ2-2, with 9 nucleotides matching TRBD1. Per germline, CDR1 SGHDN and CDR2 FVKESK. V shed 1 base and J 5 bases; nucleotides not matched to a gene: 8. The CDR3 covers 17 residues. CDR3 coding DNA: TGTGCCAGCAGCCAAGTTGGGAGGACAGGGGCTACCGGGGAGCTGTTTTTT. It is translated as CASSQVGRTGATGELFF.

The V gene is TRBV7-3, the J gene TRBJ2-5; 9 nucleotides line up with TRBD2. The CDR3 length is 16 residues. Looked up from germline, CDR1 is SGHTA and CDR2 is FQGTGA. Losses at the gene ends were 2 bases for V and 1 base for J; bases not matched to a gene: 5. The CDR3 DNA sequence: TGTGCCAGCAGCTTACTAGCGGGACCCTCCCAAGAGACCCAGTACTTC. It yields the protein CASSLLAGPSQETQYF.

V and J are TRBV19 and TRBJ1-2; D gene ambiguous. V was pared by 7 bases and J by 3 bases, with 9 bases between. The CDR3 totals 12 residues. Germline-derived CDR1 and CDR2 are LNHDA and SQIVND (reference sequence). CDR3 coding DNA: TGTGCCAGTACCACTCTAGACTATGGCTACACCTTC. This encodes CASTTLDYGYTF.

The genes are TRBV10-3 and TRBJ2-7; D remains ambiguous. Germline CDR1 reads ENHRY; CDR2 reads SYGVKD. Trimming took 1 base from V and 6 from J, leaving 13 bases between them. The CDR3 loop spans 14 amino acids. The CDR3 sequence: CAISEYDSPREQYF. The CDR3 coding sequence is TGTGCCATCAGTGAGTATGACTCCCCTCGCGAGCAGTACTTC.

There are a few counts of this clone. The chain employs TRBV19 and TRBJ1-5; D is ambiguous. The CDR3 loop spans 13 amino acids. Germline CDR1 LNHDA, CDR2 SQIVND (reference sequence). The V end was cut by 3 bases, the J end by 5 bases, with 8 bases between. In DNA form, the CDR3 reads TGTGCCAGTAGTATCCTCGAGTATCAGCCCCAGCATTTT. Its protein is CASSILEYQPQHF.

This clone appeared a single time. The CDR3 DNA sequence: TGCGCCAGCAGCTTGGGGGACAGATCCACTGAAGCTTTCTTT. Translation gives CASSLGDRSTEAFF. V is TRBV5-1 and J is TRBJ1-1; 7 bases match TRBD1. Trimming at V came to 0 bases and at J to 4 bases, leaving 3 bases not matched to a gene. This CDR3 region has 14 residues. Germline V gives CDR1 SGHRS, CDR2 YFSETQ.